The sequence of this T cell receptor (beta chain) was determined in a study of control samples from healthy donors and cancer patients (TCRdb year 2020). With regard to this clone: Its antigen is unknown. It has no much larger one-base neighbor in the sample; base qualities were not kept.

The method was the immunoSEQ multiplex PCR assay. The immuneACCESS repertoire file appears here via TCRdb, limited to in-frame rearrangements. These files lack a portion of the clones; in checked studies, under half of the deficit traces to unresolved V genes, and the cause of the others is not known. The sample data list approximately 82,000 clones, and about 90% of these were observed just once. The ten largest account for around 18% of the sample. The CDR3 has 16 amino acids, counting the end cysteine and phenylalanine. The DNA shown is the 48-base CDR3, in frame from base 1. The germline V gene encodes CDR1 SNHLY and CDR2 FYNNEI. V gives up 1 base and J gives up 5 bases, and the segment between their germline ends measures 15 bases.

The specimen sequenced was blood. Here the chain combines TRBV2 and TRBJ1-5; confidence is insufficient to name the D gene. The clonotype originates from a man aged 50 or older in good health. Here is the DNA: TGTGCCAGCAGTGAAGTAAGGTCCAGGACCGATCAGCCCCAGCATTTT. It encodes CASSEVRSRTDQPQHF.